Described below is a single TCR beta chain sequence and its context. The antigen is not known. UMI-tagged TRB cDNA libraries were built via 5' RACE. TCRdb reprocessed the 5' RACE reads; each CDR3 protein has one entry and no DNA is given. In all, the sample yields 55,000 to 75,000 distinct CDR3 sequences. CDR1 is MDHEN and CDR2 is SYDVKM in the germline V gene. The CDR3 contains 14 residues. This specimen belongs to a study of CXCR3-negative and CXCR3-positive naive CD8 T cells. Across the whole study: Per library, roughly 1.6 +/- 0.3 million reads; about 150 million TRB reads overall. The study, taken as a whole, reports: Comparison of naive cells showed more hydrophobic TRB CDR3s in CXCR3-positive than in CXCR3-negative naive cells. With respect to TRBV-TRBJ usage, naive CXCR3-negative and CXCR3-positive cells were similar; memory differed.

Triplicates of 300,000 cells were sorted from each CD8+ T cell subset. CD45RO-CCR7+CD27+CD95- defined naive CD8+ T cells. The sequence was obtained from a human donor in good health. Some clones in this sample may be carry-over from other donors' samples. Sequenced: naive CXCR3+ CD8+ T cells from blood. Subset of the sample: CD45RO-CCR7+CD27+CD95- naive CD8+ T cells expressing CXCR3 (TNR3+). This chain uses TRBV28 with TRBJ2-5; the D call from TCRdb, TRBD1, cannot be confirmed without DNA. CDR3: CARSHLREQETQYF.